The TCR beta chain described here comes from a study of T cell responses to AZD1222 COVID-19 vaccine (dated by TCRdb to 2020 to 2023). Study-level background: AZD1222 recipients given second doses at about 4 weeks or at about 12 weeks were pooled, since spike-specific TCR depth and breadth were not found to differ between the two schedules. Trial participants were enrolled by age into 18-55, 56-69 and 70-plus year subgroups, with roughly 160, 29 and 62 TCR-sequenced participants respectively. A total of 233 trial participants underwent TCR sequencing, of whom some 210 received two doses of AZD1222 and some 26 received two doses of the MenACWY control vaccine.

This clone was recorded once. This clone's antigen is unknown. No base quality values were provided; no much bigger clone lies one nucleotide off. The full study reports these points: Epitopes outside the regions mutated in the B.1.351 and B.1.1.7 variants were reportedly recognized by nearly half of the unique spike-specific TCRs. Participants were mostly white British and included more females than males, and it was suggested by the authors that clonal diversity may have been underestimated. Because no day 14 peak-response samples were available, the repertoires could be characterized only after the peak T cell response. A significant rise in spike-specific TCR breadth and depth was observed after two AZD1222 doses relative to day 0 and relative to MenACWY recipients. Conclusions about previously exposed vaccinees were limited because only 6 or 7 AZD1222 recipients were SARS-CoV-2 seropositive at baseline. In the small 56-69-year group, the increase in depth fell short of significance, most likely because of low power. CD4 TCRs associated with the vaccine covered the entire spike protein, and the dominant responses were in regions 160-218 and 743-854.

The CDR3 regions of human TCRbeta chains were subjected to immunosequencing. The authors' pipeline ran thus. Repertoire TCRs were checked for matches against a reference library of SARS-CoV-2-specific TCRs that had been generated using the MIRA antigen-specificity platform. Breadth was defined as the fraction of unique TCRs that were SARS-CoV-2-associated. Depth was defined as the fraction of total T cells that were SARS-CoV-2-associated. Using the MIRA data, each spike-specific TCR was mapped to the spike region that the TCR reacts to and placed in a CD4 or CD8 class. Log10-transformed breadth and depth values were compared by one-way ANOVA with Sidak's multiple comparisons tests. Sourced from immuneACCESS, this table was stored by TCRdb with only in-frame sequences that have V and J called. A share of the clones is absent; for the studies checked, an unresolved V gene accounts for under half, and the remainder has no known explanation. The V and J calls and clone size come from that table; D and trimming were worked out from the DNA. The sample table contains 110,000 to 150,000 clones; only one count was recorded for approximately 85% of them. The ten most abundant clones make up less than 9.5% of the sample.

Sample time point, as interpreted from the label and publication: baseline before first vaccination. The vaccinee samples were drawn from two UK trials, COV001 and COV002, one of which was a single-blind randomized controlled phase 2/3 trial testing AZD1222 (ChAdOx1 nCoV-19) in healthy adults. For TCRbeta chain sequencing, PBMC samples were collected from trial participants at day 0 and at day 28 after the second dose. CDR1 and CDR2 are drawn from the germline V gene: MGHDK, SYGVNS. Germline trimming: 6 bases from V, 7 bases from J; junction bases outside gene matches: 7. The cysteine opens and the phenylalanine closes a CDR3 of 15 amino acids. Solely the CDR3 DNA is kept, with 45 bases framed from the first base.

Rearrangement joined TRBV25-1 to TRBJ1-6; TRBD1 fits 9 bases in the junction. This specimen was peripheral blood, taken on day 0 of AZD1222 vaccination. This TCR came from an adult in good health. The CDR3 sequence is CASRLGTGRNSPLHF. The nucleotides are TGTGCCAGCAGACTCGGGACAGGGAGGAATTCACCCCTCCACTTT.